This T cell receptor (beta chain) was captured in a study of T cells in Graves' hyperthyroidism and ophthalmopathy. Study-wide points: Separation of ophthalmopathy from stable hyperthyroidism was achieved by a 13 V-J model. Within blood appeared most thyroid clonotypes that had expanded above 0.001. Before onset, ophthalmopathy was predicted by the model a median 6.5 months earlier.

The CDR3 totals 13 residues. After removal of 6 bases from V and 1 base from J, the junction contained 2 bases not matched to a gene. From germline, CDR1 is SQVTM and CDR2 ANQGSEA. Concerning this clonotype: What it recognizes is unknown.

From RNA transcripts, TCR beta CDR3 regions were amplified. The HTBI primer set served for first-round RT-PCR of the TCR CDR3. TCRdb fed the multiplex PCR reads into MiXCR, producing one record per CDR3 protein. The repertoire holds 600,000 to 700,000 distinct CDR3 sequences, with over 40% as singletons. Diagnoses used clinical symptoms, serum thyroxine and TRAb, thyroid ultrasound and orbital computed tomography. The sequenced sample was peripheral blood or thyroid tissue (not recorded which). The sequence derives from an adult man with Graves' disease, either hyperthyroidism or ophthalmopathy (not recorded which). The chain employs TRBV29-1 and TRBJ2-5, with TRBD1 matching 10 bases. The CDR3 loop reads CSVTGGIQETQYF. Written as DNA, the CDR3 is TGCAGCGTGACAGGGGGCATCCAAGAGACCCAGTACTTC.